Shown below are 28 T cell receptor beta chains from a single sample sequenced in a study of cytomegalovirus exposure and HLA in healthy donors. The PCR made use of 60 Vbeta and 13 Jbeta primers. Measured with immunoSEQ multiplex PCR; TCRdb has only the in-frame clones, and not every one. The data hold roughly 280,000 clones, with around 66% observed a single time. Sequenced sample: PBMCs. These receptors were collected from a female donor in good health and CMV-seronegative.

The V call is TRBV10-3, the J call TRBJ2-2, with D perhaps matching TRBD2 (6 bases). V was shortened by 0 bases and J by 6 bases, with 11 bases between the two germline ends. The germline V gene encodes CDR1 ENHRY and CDR2 SYGVKD. The CDR3 covers 15 residues. The CDR3 here is CAISESGLAPGELFF. Written as DNA, the CDR3 is TGTGCCATCAGTGAGTCGGGGCTAGCGCCCGGGGAGCTGTTTTTT.

Note on this clone: The junction does not match germline at one end; this may be a read error. This chain joins TRBV7-9 and TRBJ2-7; 9 bases align to TRBD1. The CDR3 has 12 amino acids. The germline CDR1 and CDR2 sequences are SEHNR and FQNEAQ (reference sequence). CDR3 in DNA: TGTTCCAGCAGCCCGGACAGGGGAACAAAATACTTC. Protein product: CSSSPDRGTKYF.

The chain uses TRBV4-1 and TRBJ2-3; 11 bases fit TRBD2. Germline lookup yields CDR1 MGHRA and CDR2 YSYEKL. The CDR3 is made up of 15 amino acids. V trimming: 4 bases; J trimming: 5 bases; junction bases outside the gene matches: 5. The CDR3 DNA reads as TGCGCCAGCAGCCGACAAGGGACTAGCGGAGATACGCAGTATTTT. It specifies CASSRQGTSGDTQYF.

In the case of this clone: The junction does not match germline at one end; this may be a read error. The rearrangement uses TRBV7-9 and TRBJ2-7, with D tentatively TRBD1 (5 bases). The CDR3 is 14 residues long. CDR1 is SEHNR and CDR2 is FQNEAQ in the germline V gene (reference sequence). CDR3 amino acids: CSSSLSGNTYEQYF. The CDR3 DNA reads TGTTCCAGCAGCTTGTCAGGGAACACCTACGAGCAGTACTTC.

The chain carries TRBV5-1 and TRBJ2-6, with TRBD1 as a possible D gene (6 bases). Germline-derived CDR1 and CDR2 are SGHRS and YFSETQ. Trimming took 4 bases from V and 0 from J, leaving 11 bases between them. This CDR3 contains 16 residues. CDR3 sequence: CASSLTGRSGANVLTF. DNA for the CDR3: TGCGCCAGCAGCCTGACAGGCCGCTCTGGGGCCAACGTCCTGACTTTC.

Only a few counts were recorded for this clone. J is TRBJ1-4 and V is TRBV19; TRBD1 is a possible D gene (5 bases). Germline assignment: CDR1 LNHDA and CDR2 SQIVND (reference sequence). The CDR3 has 15 amino acids. The V and J ends lost 7 bases and 6 bases respectively, with 18 bases between them. The DNA of the CDR3 is TGTGCCAGTACCGGGGGGAGGACGAGGGATGAAAAACTGTTTTTT. Protein sequence: CASTGGRTRDEKLFF. Drawing the rest from reference TRBV19 and TRBJ1-4, the complete variable domain is DGGITQSPKYLFRKEGQNVTLSCEQNLNHDAMYWYRQDPGQGLRLIYYSQIVNDFQKGDIAEGYSVSREKKESFPLTVTSAQKNPTAFYLCASTGGRTRDEKLFFGSGTQLSVL.

On this clone itself: The junction shows a germline mismatch at one end, possibly a read error. The V call is TRBV5-1, the J call TRBJ2-1, with 7 bases matching TRBD1. The CDR3 consists of 14 residues. Germline CDR1 is SGHRS and CDR2 is YFSETQ. CDR3 amino acids: CASSVGTAYNEQLF. CDR3 DNA: TGCGCCAGCAGCGTGGGGACAGCCTACAATGAGCAGCTCTTC.

V and J are TRBV4-1 and TRBJ2-2, with 9 bases lining up with TRBD2. Germline V gene data show CDR1 as MGHRA and CDR2 as YSYEKL. The CDR3 is 17 amino acids. Losses at the gene ends were 4 bases for V and 0 bases for J; bases not matched to a gene: 6. The CDR3 DNA sequence: TGCGCCAGCAGCCCTAAAATAGCGGGAGCGAACACCGGGGAGCTGTTTTTT. Amino acids: CASSPKIAGANTGELFF.

This rearrangement joins TRBV30 to TRBJ1-1, with D unclear. V was pared by 3 bases and J by 1 base, with 6 bases between. CDR1 GTSNPN and CDR2 SVGIG come from the germline V gene (reference sequence). The CDR3 runs 12 residues. The CDR3 region is CAWSSGNTEAFF. The CDR3, as DNA: TGTGCCTGGAGCTCGGGGAACACTGAAGCTTTCTTT.

The CDR3 reads CASSLGDRITEAFF. The CDR3 DNA follows: TGTGCCAGCAGCTTGGGGGACAGGATCACTGAAGCTTTCTTT. V gene TRBV5-6 combines with J gene TRBJ1-1, with 8 bases that match TRBD1. Germline V CDR1 and CDR2: SGHDT, YYEEEE. This CDR3 region has 14 residues. The junction had 2 bases not matched to a gene; V was cut back by 0 bases and J by 4 bases.

The chain uses TRBV10-3 and TRBJ2-7, with 11 positions matching TRBD2. The CDR3 is made up of 15 amino acids. CDR1 and CDR2 (germline): ENHRY, SYGVKD. The J segment lost 4 bases and the V segment lost 3 bases, leaving 5 bases of the junction unmatched. CDR3 sequence: CAISDGGLAVYEQYF. CDR3 bases: TGTGCCATCAGTGACGGGGGACTAGCGGTTTACGAGCAGTACTTC.

The chain carries TRBV16 and TRBJ2-7, with 9 bases matching TRBD1. V shed 3 bases and J 5 bases; nucleotides not matched to a gene: 11. The CDR3 contains 16 residues. Germline CDR1 reads KGHSY; CDR2 reads FQNENV. CDR3 protein: CASSHSRTGGRNEQYF. DNA for the CDR3: TGTGCCAGCAGCCACTCCCGCACAGGGGGCAGGAACGAGCAGTACTTC.

CDR3 bases: TGCGCCAGCAGCTCCGGGGGGCTCGGTGAAAAACTGTTTTTT. Its translation is CASSSGGLGEKLFF. The chain combines TRBV5-1 with TRBJ1-4; tentatively, D is TRBD1 (6 bases). The germline V gene encodes CDR1 SGHRS and CDR2 YFSETQ. Trimming cost V 3 bases and J 7 bases, with 13 bases left between them. The CDR3 is 14 amino acids.

This chain's CDR3 is CASSLVAGGPTDTQYF. In nucleotides, the CDR3 is TGTGCCAGCAGCTTGGTGGCGGGAGGGCCCACAGATACGCAGTATTTT. V gene TRBV5-6 combines with J gene TRBJ2-3; 9 bases match TRBD2. The CDR3 sequence is 16 residues long. The germline V gene encodes CDR1 SGHDT and CDR2 YYEEEE. J was trimmed by 2 bases and V by 0 bases; bases with no gene match: 4.

The CDR3 is CASSGEGDEQYF. Here the CDR3 DNA reads TGTGCCAGCAGCGGGGAGGGGGACGAGCAGTACTTC. The chain carries TRBV9 and TRBJ2-7, with D maybe TRBD2 (7 bases). The germline V gene has CDR1 SGDLS and CDR2 YYNGEE. Trimming removed 3 bases from V and 5 bases from J, with 9 bases in between. The CDR3 covers 12 residues.

The chain recombines TRBV27 with TRBJ2-7; D not resolved. This CDR3 comprises 13 residues. The V gene's germline CDR1 is MNHEY and CDR2 SMNVEV (reference sequence). V lost 2 bases and J lost 3, with 8 bases in between. CDR3 DNA sequence: TGTGCCAGCAGTTTAAACAGATTCTACGAGCAGTACTTC. Its translation: CASSLNRFYEQYF.

V gene TRBV27 combines with J gene TRBJ1-3; D might be TRBD1 (6 bases). The V end lost 5 bases, the J end lost 3 bases, and 14 bases lay between the germline ends. CDR3 length: 15 residues. Germline loops: CDR1 MNHEY, CDR2 SMNVEV (reference sequence). Here the CDR3 DNA reads TGTGCCAGCAGTCCCTACCGGGACATTGGAAACACCATATATTTT. Translation gives CASSPYRDIGNTIYF.

The V gene is TRBV2, the J gene TRBJ2-6; D possibly corresponds to TRBD2 (6 bases). The CDR3 has 17 amino acids. V lost 8 bases, J lost 1 base, and 18 bases lay in between. Germline V gives CDR1 SNHLY, CDR2 FYNNEI. The CDR3 spells CASFRGGEGSGANVLTF. CDR3 sequence (DNA): TGTGCCAGCTTCCGGGGAGGAGAAGGATCTGGGGCCAACGTCCTGACTTTC.

The chain joins TRBV2 to TRBJ2-1; 9 nucleotides match TRBD2. Germline CDR1 SNHLY, CDR2 FYNNEI. Trimming cost V 4 bases and J 0 bases; bases outside gene matches: 13. This CDR3 has 19 amino acids. The CDR3, as DNA: TGTGCCAGCAGTGTAGGGCTAGCGGGACGAGCTTCCTCCTACAATGAGCAGTTCTTC. Translated: CASSVGLAGRASSYNEQFF.

This chain joins TRBV10-2 and TRBJ1-5, with 8 bases matching TRBD1. Per germline, CDR1 WSHSY and CDR2 SAAADI. The CDR3 covers 13 residues. J was trimmed by 9 bases and V by 5 bases; bases with no gene match: 6. CDR3 region: CASSQDRARPQHF. CDR3 nucleotide sequence: TGCGCCAGCAGTCAGGACAGGGCGAGGCCCCAGCATTTT.

V is TRBV1 and J is TRBJ2-5; the table assigns TRBD2, which was not confirmed against the DNA. TRBV1 has pseudogene status. The CDR3 spans 19 residues. CDR3 DNA: TGCACCAGCAGCTCCGGACTAGCGGGAGGGCCGCGCCGAGGGGAGACCCAGTACTTC. Encoded protein: CTSSSGLAGGPRRGETQYF.

The chain carries TRBV6-5 and TRBJ1-2; 8 positions agree with TRBD1. There are 13 residues in the CDR3. V trimming: 6 bases; J trimming: 4 bases; junction bases outside the gene matches: 4. Per germline, CDR1 MNHEY and CDR2 SVGAGI. The CDR3 DNA reads as TGTGCCAGCAGCCGGACAGGGCCCTATGGCTACACCTTC. Its protein product is CASSRTGPYGYTF.

This clone was counted a single time. Germline and junction disagree at one end, which may indicate a read error. The rearrangement joins TRBV6-5 to TRBJ1-2; D is unclear. The CDR3 spans 11 residues. The germline gives CDR1 MNHEY, CDR2 SVGAGI. CDR3 protein: CASSYEGWRVF. As DNA, the CDR3 is TGTGCCAGCAGTTACGAGGGTTGGAGGGTTTTC.

This clone was counted only a few times. The chain recombines TRBV29-1 with TRBJ2-1; D is unclear. Germline V gene sequence: CDR1 SQVTM, CDR2 ANQGSEA. V was trimmed by 3 bases and J by 3 bases, leaving 12 bases between them. CDR3 length equals 14 residues. CDR3 loop: CSVDSVTFYNEQFF. The CDR3 DNA is TGCAGCGTTGATAGTGTGACTTTCTACAATGAGCAGTTCTTC.

The rearrangement joins TRBV7-2 to TRBJ2-7; 7 nucleotides match TRBD1. The CDR3 spans 15 residues. From germline, CDR1 is SGHTA and CDR2 FQGNSA. V lost 1 base, J lost 1 base, and 4 bases stayed unmatched. The CDR3 nucleotides read TGTGCCAGCAGCTTAGGGTGGGACAGATCCTACGAGCAGTACTTC. It is translated as CASSLGWDRSYEQYF.

This chain links TRBV6-5 with TRBJ2-7; TRBD1 matches at 7 bases. Per the germline V gene, CDR1 is MNHEY and CDR2 is SVGAGI. This CDR3 is 13 amino acids long. V dropped 0 bases and J dropped 7; count of bases not matched to a gene: 3. CDR3 in DNA: TGTGCCAGCAGTTACTCCGACAGGGAGGAGCAGTACTTC. Its protein product is CASSYSDREEQYF.

This rearrangement joins TRBV5-1 to TRBJ2-6; D is possibly TRBD2 (5 bases). The germline gives CDR1 SGHRS, CDR2 YFSETQ. This CDR3 is 16 amino acids long. Between the trimmed V and J ends, which lost 2 bases and 0 bases, there was a span of 9 bases. The CDR3 reads CASSLTAASGANVLTF. In DNA, the CDR3 is TGCGCCAGCAGCTTAACAGCGGCCTCTGGGGCCAACGTCCTGACTTTC.

The V gene is TRBV5-1, the J gene TRBJ2-1, with TRBD2 matching over 8 bases. The CDR3 spans 15 residues. The V gene end was trimmed by 2 bases and the J gene end by 7 bases; junction bases not matched to a gene: 8. The germline gives CDR1 SGHRS, CDR2 YFSETQ. The CDR3 spells CASSLSGSKNNEQFF. The CDR3 DNA is TGCGCCAGCAGCTTAAGCGGGAGCAAGAATAATGAGCAGTTCTTC.